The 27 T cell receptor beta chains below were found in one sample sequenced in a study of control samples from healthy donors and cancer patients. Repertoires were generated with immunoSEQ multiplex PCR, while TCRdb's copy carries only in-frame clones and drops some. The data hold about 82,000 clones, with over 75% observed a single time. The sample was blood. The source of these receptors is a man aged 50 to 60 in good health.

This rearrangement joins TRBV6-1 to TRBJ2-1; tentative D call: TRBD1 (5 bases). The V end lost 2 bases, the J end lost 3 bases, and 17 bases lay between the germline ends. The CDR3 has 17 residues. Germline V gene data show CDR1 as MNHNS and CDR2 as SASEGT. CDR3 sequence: CASSERFDRPLYNEQFF. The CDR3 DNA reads TGTGCCAGCAGTGAAAGGTTTGACAGACCCCTCTACAATGAGCAGTTCTTC.

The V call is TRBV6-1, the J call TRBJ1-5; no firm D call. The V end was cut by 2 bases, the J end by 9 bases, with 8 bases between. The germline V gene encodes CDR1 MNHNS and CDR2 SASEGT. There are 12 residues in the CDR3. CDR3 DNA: TGTGCCAGCAGTGAATCTGGCTGGCCCCAGCATTTT. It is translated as CASSESGWPQHF.

CDR3 sequence: CASSSGASVGTQYF. CDR3 bases: TGTGCCAGCAGCTCGGGGGCCTCCGTGGGGACCCAGTACTTC. V and J are TRBV5-5 and TRBJ2-5, with D perhaps TRBD1 or TRBD2 (6 bases each). The CDR3 has 14 amino acids. Germline loops: CDR1 SGHKS, CDR2 YYEKEE (reference sequence). Trimming removed 3 bases from V and 7 bases from J, with 16 bases in between.

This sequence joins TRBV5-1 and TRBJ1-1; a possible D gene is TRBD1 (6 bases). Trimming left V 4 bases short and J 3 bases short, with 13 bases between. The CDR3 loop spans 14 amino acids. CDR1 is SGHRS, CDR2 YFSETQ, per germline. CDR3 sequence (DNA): TGCGCCAGCAGCGTACAGGGTTGGGACACTGAAGCTTTCTTT. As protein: CASSVQGWDTEAFF.

The CDR3 DNA follows: TGTGCCAGCAGCGCCTCGACAGGCTCTGGAAACACCATATATTTT. It yields the protein CASSASTGSGNTIYF. The chain is built from TRBV9 and TRBJ1-3, with D perhaps matching TRBD1 (6 bases). The CDR3 spans 15 residues. Germline V gene sequence: CDR1 SGDLS, CDR2 YYNGEE. Trimming pared 3 bases from V and 0 bases from J, leaving 10 bases between.

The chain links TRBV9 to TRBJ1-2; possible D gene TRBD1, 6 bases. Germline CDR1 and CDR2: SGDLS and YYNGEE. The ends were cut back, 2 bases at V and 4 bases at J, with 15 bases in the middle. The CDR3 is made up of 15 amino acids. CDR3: CASSVVPEGGYGYTF. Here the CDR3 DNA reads TGTGCCAGCAGCGTTGTTCCCGAGGGGGGCTATGGCTACACCTTC.

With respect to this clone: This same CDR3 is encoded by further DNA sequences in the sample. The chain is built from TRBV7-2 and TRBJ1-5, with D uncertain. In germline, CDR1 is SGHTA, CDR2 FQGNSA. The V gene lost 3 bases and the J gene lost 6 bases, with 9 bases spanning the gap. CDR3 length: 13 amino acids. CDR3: CASSFRGGQPQHF. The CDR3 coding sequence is TGTGCCAGCAGCTTTAGAGGCGGTCAGCCCCAGCATTTT.

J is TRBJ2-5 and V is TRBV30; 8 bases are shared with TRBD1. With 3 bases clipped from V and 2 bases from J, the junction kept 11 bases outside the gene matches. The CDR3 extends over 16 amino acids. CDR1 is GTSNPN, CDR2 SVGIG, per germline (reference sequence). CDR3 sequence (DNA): TGTGCCTGGAGCACGGACAGGGCCGGCGGACAAGAGACCCAGTACTTC. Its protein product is CAWSTDRAGGQETQYF.

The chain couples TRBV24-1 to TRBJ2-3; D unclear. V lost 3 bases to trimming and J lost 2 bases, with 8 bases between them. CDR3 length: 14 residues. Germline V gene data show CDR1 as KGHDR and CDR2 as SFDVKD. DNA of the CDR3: TGTGCCACCAGTGATCACTACCTCACAGATACGCAGTATTTT. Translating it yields CATSDHYLTDTQYF.

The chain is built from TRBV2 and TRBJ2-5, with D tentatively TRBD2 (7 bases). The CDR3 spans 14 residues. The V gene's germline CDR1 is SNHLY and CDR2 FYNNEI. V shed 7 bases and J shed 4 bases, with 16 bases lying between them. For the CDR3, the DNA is TGTGCCAGCACCCTAACAGGGAGGGGAGAGACCCAGTACTTC. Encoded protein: CASTLTGRGETQYF. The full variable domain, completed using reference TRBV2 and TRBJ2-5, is EPEVTQTPSHQVTQMGQEVILRCVPISNHLYFYWYRQILGQKVEFLVSFYNNEISEKSEIFDDQFSVERPDGSNFTLKIRSTKLEDSAMYFCASTLTGRGETQYFGPGTRLLVL.

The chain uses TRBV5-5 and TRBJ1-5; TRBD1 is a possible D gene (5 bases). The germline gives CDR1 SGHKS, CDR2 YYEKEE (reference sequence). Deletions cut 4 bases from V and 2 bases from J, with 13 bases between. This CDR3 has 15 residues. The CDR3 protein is CASSAAGGGNQPQHF. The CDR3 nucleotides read TGTGCCAGCAGCGCAGCGGGGGGGGGCAATCAGCCCCAGCATTTT. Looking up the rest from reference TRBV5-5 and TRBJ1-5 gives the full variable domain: DAGVTQSPTHLIKTRGQQVTLRCSPISGHKSVSWYQQVLGQGPQFIFQYYEKEERGRGNFPDRFSARQFPNYSSELNVNALLLGDSALYLCASSAAGGGNQPQHFGDGTRLSIL.

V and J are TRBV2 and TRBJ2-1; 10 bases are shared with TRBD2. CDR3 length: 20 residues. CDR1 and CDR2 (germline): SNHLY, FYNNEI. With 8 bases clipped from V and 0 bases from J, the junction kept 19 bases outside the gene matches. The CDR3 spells CASEGGLSGTSESSYNEQFF. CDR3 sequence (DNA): TGTGCCAGCGAAGGCGGCCTCTCCGGGACTAGCGAGAGCTCCTACAATGAGCAGTTCTTC.

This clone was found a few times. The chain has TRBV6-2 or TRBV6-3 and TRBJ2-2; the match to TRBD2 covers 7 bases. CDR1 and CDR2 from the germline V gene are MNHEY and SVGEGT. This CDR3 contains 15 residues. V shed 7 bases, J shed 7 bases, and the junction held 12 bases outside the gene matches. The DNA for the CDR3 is TGTGCCAGCACCCCTTGGGGGGGGGATGGCGGGGAGCTGTTTTTT. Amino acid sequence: CASTPWGGDGGELFF.

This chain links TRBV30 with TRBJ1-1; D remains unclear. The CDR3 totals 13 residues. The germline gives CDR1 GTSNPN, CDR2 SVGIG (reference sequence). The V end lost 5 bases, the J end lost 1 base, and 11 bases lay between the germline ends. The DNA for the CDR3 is TGTGCCTGGCGTCGGACGGGGAACACTGAAGCTTTCTTT. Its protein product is CAWRRTGNTEAFF. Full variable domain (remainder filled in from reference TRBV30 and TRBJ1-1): SQTIHQWPATLVQPVGSPLSLECTVEGTSNPNLYWYRQAAGRGLQLLFYSVGIGQISSEVPQNLSASRPQDRQFILSSKKLLLSDSGFYLCAWRRTGNTEAFFGQGTRLTVV.

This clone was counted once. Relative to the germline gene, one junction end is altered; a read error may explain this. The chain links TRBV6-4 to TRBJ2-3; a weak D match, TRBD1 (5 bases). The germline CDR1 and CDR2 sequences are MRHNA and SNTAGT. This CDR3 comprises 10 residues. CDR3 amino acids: CASSDRDSNF. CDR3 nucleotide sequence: TGTGCCAGCAGTGACCGAGACAGCAATTTT.

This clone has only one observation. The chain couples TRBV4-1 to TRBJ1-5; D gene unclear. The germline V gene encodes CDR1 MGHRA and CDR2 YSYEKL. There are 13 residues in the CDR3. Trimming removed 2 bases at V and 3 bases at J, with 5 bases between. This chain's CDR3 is CASSQSPNQPQHF. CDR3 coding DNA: TGCGCCAGCAGCCAAAGCCCCAATCAGCCCCAGCATTTT.

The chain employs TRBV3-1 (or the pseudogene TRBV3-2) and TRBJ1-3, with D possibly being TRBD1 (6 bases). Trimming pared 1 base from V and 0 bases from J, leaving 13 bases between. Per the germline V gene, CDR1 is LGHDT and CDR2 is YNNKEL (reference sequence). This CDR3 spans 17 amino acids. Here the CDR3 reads CASSQGWDISSGNTIYF. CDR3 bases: TGTGCCAGCAGCCAAGGATGGGACATAAGCTCTGGAAACACCATATATTTT.

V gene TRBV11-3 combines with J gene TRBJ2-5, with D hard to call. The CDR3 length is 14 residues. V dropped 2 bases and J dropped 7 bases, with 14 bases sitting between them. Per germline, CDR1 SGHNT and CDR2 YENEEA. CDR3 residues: CASSLSIDSRTQYF. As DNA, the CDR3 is TGTGCCAGCAGCTTAAGTATAGACTCAAGGACCCAGTACTTC.

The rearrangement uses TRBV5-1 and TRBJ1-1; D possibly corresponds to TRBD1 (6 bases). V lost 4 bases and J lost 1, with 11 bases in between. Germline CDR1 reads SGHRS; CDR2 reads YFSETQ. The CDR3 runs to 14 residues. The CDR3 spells CASSPGGANTEAFF. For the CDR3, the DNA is TGCGCCAGCAGCCCCGGGGGGGCGAACACTGAAGCTTTCTTT.

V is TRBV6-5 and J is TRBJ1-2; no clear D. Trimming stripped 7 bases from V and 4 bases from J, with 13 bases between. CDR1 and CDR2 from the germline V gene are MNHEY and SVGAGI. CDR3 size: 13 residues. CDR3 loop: CASTPGRFYGYTF. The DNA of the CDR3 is TGTGCCAGCACCCCCGGCAGATTCTATGGCTACACCTTC.

CDR3 loop: CASEAGNTGELFF. The CDR3 nucleotides read TGCGCCAGCGAGGCGGGAAACACCGGGGAGCTGTTTTTT. The rearrangement uses TRBV10-2 and TRBJ2-2; D may be TRBD2 (6 bases). CDR1 is WSHSY, CDR2 SAAADI, per germline. CDR3 size: 13 residues. V lost 8 bases and J 2 bases, leaving 9 bases between the germline ends.

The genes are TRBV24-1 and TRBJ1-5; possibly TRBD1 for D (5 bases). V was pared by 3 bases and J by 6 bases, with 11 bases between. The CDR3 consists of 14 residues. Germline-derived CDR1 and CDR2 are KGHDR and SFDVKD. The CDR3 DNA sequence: TGTGCCACCAGTGATAATGGGGCGGGTCAGCCCCAGCATTTT. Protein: CATSDNGAGQPQHF.

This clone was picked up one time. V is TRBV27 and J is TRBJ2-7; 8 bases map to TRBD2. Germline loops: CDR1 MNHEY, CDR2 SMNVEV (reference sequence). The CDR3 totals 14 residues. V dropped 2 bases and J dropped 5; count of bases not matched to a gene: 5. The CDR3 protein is CASSLAQREHEQYF. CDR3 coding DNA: TGTGCCAGCAGTTTAGCCCAGCGGGAGCACGAGCAGTACTTC.

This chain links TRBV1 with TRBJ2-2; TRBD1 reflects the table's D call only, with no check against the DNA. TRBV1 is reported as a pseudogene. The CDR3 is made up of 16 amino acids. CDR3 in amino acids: CTSSQETGMGTGELFF. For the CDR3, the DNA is TGCACCAGCAGCCAAGAGACAGGGATGGGCACCGGGGAGCTGTTTTTT.

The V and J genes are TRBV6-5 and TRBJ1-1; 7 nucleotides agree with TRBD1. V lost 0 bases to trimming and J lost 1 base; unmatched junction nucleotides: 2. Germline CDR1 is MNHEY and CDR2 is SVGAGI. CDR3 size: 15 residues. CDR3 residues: CASSYSDRANTEAFF. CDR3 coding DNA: TGTGCCAGCAGTTACTCTGACAGGGCGAACACTGAAGCTTTCTTT.

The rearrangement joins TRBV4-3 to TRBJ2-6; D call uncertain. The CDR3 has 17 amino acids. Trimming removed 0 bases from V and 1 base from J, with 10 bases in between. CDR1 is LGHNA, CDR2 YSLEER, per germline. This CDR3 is CASSQDLAASGANVLTF. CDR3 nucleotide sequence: TGCGCCAGCAGCCAAGATTTGGCAGCTTCTGGGGCCAACGTCCTGACTTTC.

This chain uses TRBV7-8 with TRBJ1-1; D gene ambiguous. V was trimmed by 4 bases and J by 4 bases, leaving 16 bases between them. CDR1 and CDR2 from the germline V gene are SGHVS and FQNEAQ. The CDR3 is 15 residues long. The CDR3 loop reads CASSSRRFFATEAFF. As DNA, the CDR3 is TGTGCCAGCAGCTCGCGTAGGTTTTTTGCCACTGAAGCTTTCTTT.